Below are 18 T cell receptor beta chains sequenced from a single sample in a study of shared clonotypes between healthy human individuals. TCRdb keeps only in-frame clones here, not all; method: immunoSEQ multiplex PCR. This sample has some 2.1 million clones; about 94% occur once, and the top ten carry 1% to 1.3%. Naive CD8 isolation took CD45RO-negative cells positively selected for CCR7 and excluded terminally differentiated effector memory CD45RA+ cells. The sequencing input was naive CD8+ T cells sorted from blood. Receptors originate from a man aged 18-30 years in good health.

This rearrangement joins TRBV30 to TRBJ1-2, with D hard to call. Germline CDR1 GTSNPN, CDR2 SVGIG (reference sequence). V lost 3 bases and J 10 bases, leaving 12 bases between the germline ends. The CDR3 contains 11 residues. This CDR3 reads CAWSPLVDYTF. DNA of the CDR3: TGTGCCTGGAGCCCCCTGGTAGACTACACCTTC. The variable domain in full, with the rest retrieved from reference TRBV30 and TRBJ1-2, is SQTIHQWPATLVQPVGSPLSLECTVEGTSNPNLYWYRQAAGRGLQLLFYSVGIGQISSEVPQNLSASRPQDRQFILSSKKLLLSDSGFYLCAWSPLVDYTFGSGTRLTVV.

The V and J genes are TRBV4-1 and TRBJ2-7; 12 nucleotides align to TRBD2. Germline CDR1 and CDR2: MGHRA and YSYEKL. V was clipped by 1 base and J by 3 bases; unmatched bases: 10. The CDR3 consists of 18 residues. CDR3 loop: CASSQADSKTSGSYEQYF. The CDR3 nucleotides are TGCGCCAGCAGCCAAGCAGATTCAAAGACTAGCGGGAGCTACGAGCAGTACTTC.

For this clone: The same CDR3 arises from other DNA sequences in this sample as well. This chain uses TRBV4-3 with TRBJ2-1; D is possibly TRBD2 (6 bases). Trimming pared 0 bases from V and 4 bases from J, leaving 7 bases between. This CDR3 comprises 14 residues. CDR1 is LGHNA, CDR2 YSLEER, per germline. The chain's CDR3 is CASSQDRGYNEQFF. As DNA, the CDR3 is TGCGCCAGCAGCCAAGATCGGGGGTACAATGAGCAGTTCTTC.

Worth noting for this clone: The same CDR3 also results from other DNA sequences found in this sample. The rearrangement uses TRBV19 and TRBJ1-1; unclear D gene. V dropped 0 bases and J dropped 1 base, with 6 bases sitting between them. Germline loops: CDR1 LNHDA, CDR2 SQIVND (reference sequence). The CDR3 spans 14 residues. The CDR3 coding sequence is TGTGCCAGTAGTATAGAGGCGGGGAACACTGAAGCTTTCTTT. It specifies CASSIEAGNTEAFF.

The chain links TRBV2 to TRBJ2-1; D is possibly TRBD1 (7 bases). Germline V lookup: CDR1 SNHLY, CDR2 FYNNEI. CDR3 size: 14 residues. V was shortened by 6 bases and J by 5 bases, with 14 bases between the two germline ends. CDR3 residues: CASRVAGGNNEQFF. The CDR3 DNA reads as TGTGCCAGCAGGGTGGCAGGGGGGAACAATGAGCAGTTCTTC.

The rearrangement uses TRBV6-5 and TRBJ2-7; 10 bases agree with TRBD2. CDR3 size: 15 residues. Germline V lookup: CDR1 MNHEY, CDR2 SVGAGI. Trimming removed 6 bases from V and 4 bases from J; junction bases left unmatched: 9. CDR3 protein: CASSLTSGDSYEQYF. CDR3 DNA: TGTGCCAGCAGCCTCACTAGCGGGGATTCATACGAGCAGTACTTC.

The chain carries TRBV15 and TRBJ1-5; a weak D match, TRBD1 (5 bases). Germline CDR1 reads LNHNV; CDR2 reads YYDKDF (reference sequence). V dropped 0 bases and J dropped 3 bases, with 9 bases sitting between them. The CDR3 extends over 15 amino acids. DNA of the CDR3: TGTGCCACCAGCAGAGAAGACAGCTACAATCAGCCCCAGCATTTT. Translating gives CATSREDSYNQPQHF.

The chain is built from TRBV29-1 and TRBJ1-3; no firm D call. The V and J ends lost 5 bases and 2 bases respectively, with 7 bases between them. The germline V gene encodes CDR1 SQVTM and CDR2 ANQGSEA. This CDR3 spans 12 amino acids. The CDR3 DNA follows: TGCAGCGTTTTAGGGACTGGAAACACCATATATTTT. This translates into CSVLGTGNTIYF.

The J gene is TRBJ1-4, the V gene TRBV27; D unresolved. The V gene lost 0 bases and the J gene lost 2 bases, with 7 bases spanning the gap. This CDR3 contains 15 residues. The germline V gene has CDR1 MNHEY and CDR2 SMNVEV (reference sequence). For the CDR3, the DNA is TGTGCCAGCAGTTTATCGGCGGGGACTAATGAAAAACTGTTTTTT. This codes for CASSLSAGTNEKLFF.

The chain joins TRBV2 to TRBJ2-7; TRBD1 aligns across 7 bases. The CDR3 length is 11 residues. The V segment lost 8 bases and the J segment 2 bases; nucleotides outside the gene matches: 0. Germline loops: CDR1 SNHLY, CDR2 FYNNEI. This chain's CDR3 is CASGQAYEQYF. The CDR3 region has the DNA TGTGCCAGCGGACAGGCCTACGAGCAGTACTTC.

A remark on this clone: The sample has other DNA sequences that encode this CDR3 too. The chain uses TRBV9 and TRBJ1-1; D gene ambiguous. V lost 4 bases and J lost 1, with 8 bases in between. Per germline, CDR1 SGDLS and CDR2 YYNGEE. The CDR3 consists of 13 residues. This CDR3 reads CASSPPGNTEAFF. CDR3 sequence (DNA): TGTGCCAGCAGCCCCCCCGGGAACACTGAAGCTTTCTTT.

Details on this clone: The sample holds other DNA sequences that translate to the same CDR3. The J gene is TRBJ2-1, the V gene TRBV29-1; no clear D gene. Per germline, CDR1 SQVTM and CDR2 ANQGSEA. V was shortened by 6 bases and J by 7 bases, with 4 bases between the two germline ends. The CDR3 sequence is 9 residues long. CDR3 sequence: CSVDNEQFF. CDR3 DNA sequence: TGCAGCGTCGATAATGAGCAGTTCTTC.

As concerns this clone: Other DNA sequences in this specimen translate into the identical CDR3. CDR3 nucleotide sequence: TGTGCCAGCAGTTTAACAGACAGCTCCTACGAGCAGTACTTC. Translating gives CASSLTDSSYEQYF. The gene calls are TRBV27 and TRBJ2-7; D is possibly TRBD1 (5 bases). V lost 2 bases and J 0 bases, leaving 8 bases between the germline ends. In germline, CDR1 is MNHEY, CDR2 SMNVEV (reference sequence). The CDR3 is made up of 14 amino acids.

The chain links TRBV11-2 to TRBJ2-7; D is possibly TRBD1 (6 bases). Germline V gene data show CDR1 as SGHAT and CDR2 as FQNNGV. V lost 5 bases, J lost 3 bases, and 14 bases lay in between. CDR3 size: 14 residues. The CDR3 region is CASSQLGQNYEQYF. CDR3 coding DNA: TGTGCCAGCAGCCAACTTGGACAGAACTACGAGCAGTACTTC.

V and J are TRBV28 and TRBJ2-1, with 7 bases lining up with TRBD1. This CDR3 is 14 amino acids long. Germline-derived CDR1 and CDR2 are MDHEN and SYDVKM. V trimming: 3 bases; J trimming: 7 bases; junction bases outside the gene matches: 6. The CDR3 DNA is TGTGCCAGCAGTTTCTGGGGACAGACAAATGAGCAGTTCTTC. This sequence encodes CASSFWGQTNEQFF. Combining the CDR3 with reference TRBV28 and TRBJ2-1 gives the whole variable domain DVKVTQSSRYLVKRTGEKVFLECVQDMDHENMFWYRQDPGLGLRLIYFSYDVKMKEKGDIPEGYSVSREKKERFSLILESASTNQTSMYLCASSFWGQTNEQFFGPGTRLTVL.

The CDR3 protein is CASSLDGLQETQYF. As DNA, the CDR3 is TGTGCCAGCAGCTTAGATGGATTACAAGAGACCCAGTACTTC. The chain has TRBV7-9 and TRBJ2-5; D is unresolved. V was shortened by 1 base and J by 2 bases, with 8 bases between the two germline ends. This CDR3 region has 14 residues. CDR1 is SEHNR, CDR2 FQNEAQ, per germline (reference sequence).

The V gene is TRBV6-5, the J gene TRBJ1-5, with D unclear. Germline-derived CDR1 and CDR2 are MNHEY and SVGAGI. V was cut by 6 bases and J by 0 bases, with 12 bases left in between. The CDR3 contains 15 residues. The DNA of the CDR3 is TGTGCCAGCAGCACCGACTCCTTTAGCAATCAGCCCCAGCATTTT. Amino acids: CASSTDSFSNQPQHF.

The V and J genes are TRBV11-2 and TRBJ2-7, with D hard to call. Germline lookup yields CDR1 SGHAT and CDR2 FQNNGV. Between the trimmed V and J ends, which lost 9 bases and 3 bases, there was a span of 12 bases. The CDR3 runs to 12 residues. The CDR3 nucleotides read TGTGCCAGTTCCGGTGGGAACTACGAGCAGTACTTC. It codes for CASSGGNYEQYF.